The sequence of this TCR beta chain was determined in a study of cytomegalovirus exposure and HLA in healthy donors. The CDR3 has 16 residues. Germline CDR1 is SGHTA and CDR2 is FQGNSA. The V end lost 2 bases, the J end lost 2 bases, and 13 bases lay between the germline ends. The PCR was carried out with 60 Vbeta primers and 13 Jbeta primers. Assay used: immunoSEQ multiplex PCR; TCRdb lists only in-frame clones, some missing. The profile shows some 110,000 clones, about three quarters of them singletons. The chain is built from TRBV7-2 and TRBJ1-3; D gene unclear. The sequence came from a woman aged 55-69 years in good health and CMV-seropositive. The sequencing sample was made of PBMCs. The CDR3 protein is CASSLNQVIAGNTIYF. CDR3 in DNA: TGTGCCAGCAGCTTAAATCAGGTTATCGCTGGAAACACCATATATTTT.